This T cell receptor beta chain emerged from a study of T cell repertoires in cytomegalovirus infection. Study-wide findings and caveats: Predominance within the ex vivo response was attributable to HLA-C-restricted CMV-specific TCR beta clonotypes.

This clonotype was seen a handful of times. Its target is unknown. Germline V gives CDR1 MRHNA, CDR2 SNTAGT. The CDR3 extends over 14 amino acids. Trimming stripped 3 bases from V and 1 base from J, with 4 bases between. One entry per CDR3 protein results from TCRdb running MiXCR on the reads. The table has some 390,000 distinct CDR3 sequences, 15% to 20% seen once. The rearrangement links TRBV6-4 to TRBJ2-6; D is uncertain. The sequenced material came from PBMCs. The sequence was obtained from a human donor in good health (CMV status not recorded). Some clones in this sample may be carry-over from other donors' samples. CDR3 residues: CASSEESGANVLTF. Here the CDR3 DNA reads TGTGCCAGCAGTGAAGAATCTGGGGCCAACGTCCTGACTTTC.